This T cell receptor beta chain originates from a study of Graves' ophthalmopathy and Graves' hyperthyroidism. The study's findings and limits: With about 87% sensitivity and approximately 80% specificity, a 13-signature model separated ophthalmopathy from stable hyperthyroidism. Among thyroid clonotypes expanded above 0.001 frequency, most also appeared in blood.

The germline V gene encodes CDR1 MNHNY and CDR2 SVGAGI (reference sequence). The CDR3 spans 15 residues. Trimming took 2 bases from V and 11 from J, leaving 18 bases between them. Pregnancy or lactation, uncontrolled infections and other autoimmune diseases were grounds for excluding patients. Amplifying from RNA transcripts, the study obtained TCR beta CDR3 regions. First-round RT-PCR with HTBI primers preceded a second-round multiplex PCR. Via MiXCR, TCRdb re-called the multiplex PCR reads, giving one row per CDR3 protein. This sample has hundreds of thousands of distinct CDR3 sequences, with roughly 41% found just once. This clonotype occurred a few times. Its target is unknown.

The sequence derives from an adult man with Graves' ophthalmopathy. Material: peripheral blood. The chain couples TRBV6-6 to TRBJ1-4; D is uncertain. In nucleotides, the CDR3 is TGTGCCAGCAGTTACACTCTGGGGAGGATGGGGAAACTGTTTTTT. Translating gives CASSYTLGRMGKLFF.